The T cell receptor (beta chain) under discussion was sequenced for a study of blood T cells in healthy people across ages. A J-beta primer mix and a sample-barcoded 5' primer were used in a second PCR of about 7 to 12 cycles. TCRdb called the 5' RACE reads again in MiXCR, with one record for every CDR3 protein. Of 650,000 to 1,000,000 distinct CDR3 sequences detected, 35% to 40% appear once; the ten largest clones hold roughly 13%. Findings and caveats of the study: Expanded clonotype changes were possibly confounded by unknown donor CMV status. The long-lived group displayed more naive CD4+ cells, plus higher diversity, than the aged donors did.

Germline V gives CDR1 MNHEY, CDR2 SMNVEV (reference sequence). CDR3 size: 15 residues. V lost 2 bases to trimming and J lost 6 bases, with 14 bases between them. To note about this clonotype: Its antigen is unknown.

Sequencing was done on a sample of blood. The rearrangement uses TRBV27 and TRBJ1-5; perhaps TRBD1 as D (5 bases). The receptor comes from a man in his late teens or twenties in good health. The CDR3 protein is CASSLRDPRSQPQHF. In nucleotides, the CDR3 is TGTGCCAGCAGTTTAAGGGACCCCAGGAGTCAGCCCCAGCATTTT.